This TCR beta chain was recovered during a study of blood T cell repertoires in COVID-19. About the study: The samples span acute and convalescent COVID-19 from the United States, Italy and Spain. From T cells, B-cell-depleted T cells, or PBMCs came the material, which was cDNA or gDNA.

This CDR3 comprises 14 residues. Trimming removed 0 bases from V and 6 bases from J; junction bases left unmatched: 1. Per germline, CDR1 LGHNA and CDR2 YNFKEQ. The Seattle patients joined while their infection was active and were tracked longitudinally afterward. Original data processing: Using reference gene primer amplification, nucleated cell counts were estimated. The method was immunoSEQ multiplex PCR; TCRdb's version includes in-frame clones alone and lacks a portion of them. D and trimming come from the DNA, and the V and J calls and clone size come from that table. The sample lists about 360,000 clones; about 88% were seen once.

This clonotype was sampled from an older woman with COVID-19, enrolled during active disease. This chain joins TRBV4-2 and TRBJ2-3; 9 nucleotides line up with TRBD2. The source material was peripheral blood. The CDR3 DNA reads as TGTGCCAGCAGCCAAGACCTAGCGGGGGATACGCAGTATTTT. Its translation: CASSQDLAGDTQYF.